A single sample is the source of the 20 T cell receptor beta chains below, sequenced in a study of blood T cells in healthy people across ages. A J-beta primer mix and a sample-barcoded 5' primer were used in a second PCR of about 7 to 12 cycles. TCRdb re-called the 5' RACE reads with MiXCR, one entry per CDR3 protein. The table shows about 930,000 distinct CDR3 sequences, with 25% to 35% occurring only once. The sample was also linked to a second study, of T cells of mothers and their children.

The material sequenced was blood. The receptors here all came from a woman in her thirties or forties in good health.

This clonotype was seen many times. The chain uses TRBV27 and TRBJ1-2, with TRBD1 as a possible D gene (5 bases). The CDR3 runs 15 residues. V was pared by 2 bases and J by 1 base, with 11 bases between. Germline loops: CDR1 MNHEY, CDR2 SMNVEV (reference sequence). CDR3 loop: CASSLRVQDNYGYTF. CDR3 nucleotide sequence: TGTGCCAGCAGTTTAAGGGTACAGGATAACTATGGCTACACCTTC.

V and J are TRBV20-1 and TRBJ1-1, with a weak D call TRBD1 (6 bases). The CDR3 spans 13 residues. CDR1 DFQATT and CDR2 SNEGSKA come from the germline V gene (reference sequence). The germline V and J ends were trimmed by 6 bases and 4 bases, with 15 bases remaining between them. As DNA, the CDR3 is TGCAGTGCGCCAGGGGTAGTCGGCACTGAAGCTTTCTTT. This sequence encodes CSAPGVVGTEAFF.

This rearrangement joins TRBV27 to TRBJ1-1, with D perhaps TRBD1 (6 bases). The germline V gene encodes CDR1 MNHEY and CDR2 SMNVEV (reference sequence). Trimming stripped 2 bases from V and 1 base from J, with 11 bases between. The CDR3 spans 15 residues. The CDR3, as DNA: TGTGCCAGCAGTTTAAAGGGGGGCAGGAACACTGAAGCTTTCTTT. It yields the protein CASSLKGGRNTEAFF.

This clonotype has a handful of counts. The rearrangement links TRBV7-8 to TRBJ1-2; D not certain. V lost 5 bases to trimming and J lost 2 bases, with 18 bases between them. This CDR3 region has 16 residues. Per germline, CDR1 SGHVS and CDR2 FQNEAQ. CDR3 sequence: CASSPDSVVANYGYTF. The DNA for the CDR3 is TGTGCCAGCAGCCCCGATTCTGTCGTGGCAAACTATGGCTACACCTTC.

This clonotype was seen a few times. The rearrangement links TRBV7-2 to TRBJ2-5; 7 nucleotides align to TRBD2. The J segment lost 2 bases and the V segment lost 8 bases, leaving 11 bases of the junction unmatched. From germline, CDR1 is SGHTA and CDR2 FQGNSA. This CDR3 comprises 15 residues. The CDR3 here is CASCRRGGEQETQYF. CDR3 DNA sequence: TGTGCCAGCTGCCGCCGTGGGGGGGAGCAAGAGACCCAGTACTTC. Complete variable domain (other parts from reference TRBV7-2 and TRBJ2-5): GAGVSQSPSNKVTEKGKDVELRCDPISGHTALYWYRQSLGQGLEFLIYFQGNSAPDKSGLPSDRFSAERTGGSVSTLTIQRTQQEDSAVYLCASCRRGGEQETQYFGPGTRLLVL.

This clonotype was seen at least ten times. CDR3 residues: CASSLGQGRDTEAFF. In DNA, the CDR3 is TGTGCCAGCAGCTTAGGGCAGGGTAGGGACACTGAAGCTTTCTTT. The chain uses TRBV7-9 and TRBJ1-1; possibly TRBD1 for D (5 bases). Germline-derived CDR1 and CDR2 are SEHNR and FQNEAQ (reference sequence). The ends were cut back, 1 base at V and 3 bases at J, with 12 bases in the middle. This CDR3 spans 15 amino acids. Combining the CDR3 with reference TRBV7-9 and TRBJ1-1 gives the whole variable domain DTGVSQNPRHKITKRGQNVTFRCDPISEHNRLYWYRQTLGQGPEFLTYFQNEAQLEKSRLLSDRFSAERPKGSFSTLEIQRTEQGDSAMYLCASSLGQGRDTEAFFGQGTRLTVV.

The chain joins TRBV6-1 to TRBJ2-3, with D tentatively TRBD1 (5 bases). This CDR3 is 12 amino acids long. CDR1 and CDR2 (germline): MNHNS, SASEGT. CDR3 amino acids: CAVRTFTDTQYF. The CDR3 bases are TGTGCAGTGCGGACATTCACAGATACGCAGTATTTT.

Concerning this clonotype: This clone may be a read error of a much larger clone one base away. In nucleotides, the CDR3 is TGTGCCAGCAGTTATAACAGGGGTGACTACACCTTC. It is translated as CASSYNRGDYTF. The chain joins TRBV6-5 to TRBJ1-2; TRBD1 matches at 7 bases. The germline V gene has CDR1 MNHEY and CDR2 SVGAGI. The CDR3 spans 12 residues. V lost 3 bases, J lost 10 bases, and 5 bases stayed unmatched.

This clonotype was counted at least ten times. The chain couples TRBV7-3 to TRBJ1-4, with D tentatively TRBD1 (6 bases). Germline V gene sequence: CDR1 SGHTA, CDR2 FQGTGA. With 4 bases removed from V and 7 bases from J, the gap between germline ends came to 22 bases. The CDR3 runs 17 residues. CDR3 coding DNA: TGTGCCAGCAGCTCAGGCCGACTTCAGGGGTATAGTGAAAAACTGTTTTTT. It encodes CASSSGRLQGYSEKLFF.

DNA for the CDR3: TGTGCCAGCAGCTTAGGGGGGCAGTACGAGCAGTACTTC. Amino acids: CASSLGGQYEQYF. The chain joins TRBV7-9 to TRBJ2-7; weak D call: TRBD1 (6 bases). The CDR3 has 13 amino acids. The germline V and J ends were trimmed by 1 base and 4 bases, with 8 bases remaining between them. CDR1 and CDR2 from the germline V gene are SEHNR and FQNEAQ (reference sequence). Combining the CDR3 with reference TRBV7-9 and TRBJ2-7 gives the whole variable domain DTGVSQNPRHKITKRGQNVTFRCDPISEHNRLYWYRQTLGQGPEFLTYFQNEAQLEKSRLLSDRFSAERPKGSFSTLEIQRTEQGDSAMYLCASSLGGQYEQYFGPGTRLTVT.

This clonotype was counted many times. The J gene is TRBJ2-7, the V gene TRBV27, with 9 bases matching TRBD2. Germline V gene lookup returns CDR1 MNHEY and CDR2 SMNVEV (reference sequence). This CDR3 spans 15 amino acids. The J segment lost 3 bases and the V segment lost 3 bases, leaving 6 bases of the junction unmatched. CDR3 nucleotide sequence: TGTGCCAGCAGTTTGCGGCTAGCGGGGCACTACGAGCAGTACTTC. Encoded protein: CASSLRLAGHYEQYF.

In this sample, this clonotype turned up a few times. A single base separates this from a much larger clone, so it may be a read error. The CDR3: CTSSHPGPYEQYF. As DNA, the CDR3 is TGTACCAGCAGCCACCCAGGGCCCTACGAGCAGTACTTC. The rearrangement joins TRBV14 to TRBJ2-7, with D maybe TRBD1 (5 bases). Germline V gene sequence: CDR1 SGHDN, CDR2 FVKESK. The CDR3 is made up of 13 amino acids.

Notes on this clonotype: One base away lies a much larger clone, so this may be a sequencing read error. The rearrangement links TRBV4-1 to TRBJ1-6; D remains ambiguous. Trimming removed 1 base at V and 9 bases at J, with 16 bases between. Germline loops: CDR1 MGHRA, CDR2 YSYEKL. CDR3 length: 16 residues. The DNA for the CDR3 is TGCGCCAGCAGCCAAGGAGGACGGGGAGCGAGTTCACCCCTCCACTTT. As protein: CASSQGGRGASSPLHF.

Worth noting for this clonotype: Possible read error: a much larger clone is one base away. The chain links TRBV9 to TRBJ1-2, with no clear D. CDR3 length equals 16 residues. V shed 4 bases and J shed 4 bases, with 20 bases lying between them. Germline CDR1 reads SGDLS; CDR2 reads YYNGEE. The CDR3 DNA reads as TGTGCCAGCAGCATATCGGTCCCAGCGAACATCTATGGCTACACCTTC. It yields the protein CASSISVPANIYGYTF.

Many counts were recorded for this clonotype. V gene TRBV7-2 combines with J gene TRBJ2-5; weak D call: TRBD2 (7 bases). Trimming left V 5 bases short and J 0 bases short, with 25 bases between. Per the germline V gene, CDR1 is SGHTA and CDR2 is FQGNSA. This CDR3 has 19 amino acids. CDR3 nucleotide sequence: TGTGCCAGCAGCCCCCGGCTCTCGGGGGGCTTCAGGTACCAAGAGACCCAGTACTTC. The encoded protein is CASSPRLSGGFRYQETQYF.

With respect to this clonotype: Being one base from a much bigger clone, this may be a read error. V usage is TRBV4-1 and J usage is TRBJ1-2; 12 nucleotides agree with TRBD1. The ends lost 0 bases at V and 4 bases at J; junction bases unmatched: 15. This CDR3 has 20 amino acids. Germline lookup yields CDR1 MGHRA and CDR2 YSYEKL. Here the CDR3 DNA reads TGCGCCAGCAGCCAAGATTTGTGGGACAGGGGGCTTCGAAGGCCCTATGGCTACACCTTC. Its translation: CASSQDLWDRGLRRPYGYTF.

In this sample, this clonotype turned up a few times. The chain combines TRBV2 with TRBJ1-1; D not certain. In germline, CDR1 is SNHLY, CDR2 FYNNEI. Between the trimmed V and J ends, which lost 4 bases and 1 base, there was a span of 4 bases. This CDR3 contains 12 residues. CDR3 residues: CASSVRNTEAFF. CDR3 nucleotide sequence: TGTGCCAGCAGTGTCAGGAACACTGAAGCTTTCTTT. The full variable domain, rest sourced from reference TRBV2 and TRBJ1-1, is EPEVTQTPSHQVTQMGQEVILRCVPISNHLYFYWYRQILGQKVEFLVSFYNNEISEKSEIFDDQFSVERPDGSNFTLKIRSTKLEDSAMYFCASSVRNTEAFFGQGTRLTVV.

The chain employs TRBV7-2 and TRBJ2-3, with TRBD2 identical over 7 bases. This CDR3 comprises 18 residues. Germline-derived CDR1 and CDR2 are SGHTA and FQGNSA. The trim removed 2 bases at V and 2 bases at J, leaving 13 bases unmatched. CDR3 DNA sequence: TGTGCCAGCAGCTTATTATTCGTTGGGGGGGGGATCACAGATACGCAGTATTTT. This gives the protein CASSLLFVGGGITDTQYF.

Only a few counts were recorded for this clonotype. The chain joins TRBV7-9 to TRBJ2-1, with no clear D. Germline-derived CDR1 and CDR2 are SEHNR and FQNEAQ (reference sequence). Trimming shortened V by 0 bases and J by 4 bases, and 4 bases separated the two germline ends. The CDR3 has 13 residues. The CDR3 spells CASSLAQYNEQFF. In DNA form, the CDR3 reads TGTGCCAGCAGCTTAGCGCAGTACAATGAGCAGTTCTTC.

This clonotype was found a few times. This chain connects TRBV13 to TRBJ1-4; D is possibly TRBD1 (5 bases). Germline lookup yields CDR1 PRHDT and CDR2 FYEKMQ (reference sequence). The CDR3 loop spans 15 amino acids. V dropped 5 bases and J dropped 4 bases, with 14 bases sitting between them. The CDR3 loop is CASSTGTGDNEKLFF. The CDR3 DNA is TGTGCCAGCAGCACCGGGACGGGGGATAATGAAAAACTGTTTTTT.